This record looks at one T cell receptor beta chain sequence and its context. As processed by the authors: Amplified reference gene primers provided the basis for estimating nucleated cell counts. Measured with immunoSEQ multiplex PCR; TCRdb has only the in-frame clones, and not every one. V, J and clone size reflect that table, while D and trimming were determined from the DNA. The table records around 220,000 clones, roughly 82% of them present only once. Trimming removed 3 bases at V and 1 base at J, with 13 bases between. Germline lookup yields CDR1 SGHRS and CDR2 YFSETQ. The CDR3 is 15 amino acids. The data were obtained in a study of blood T cell repertoires in COVID-19. The overall study: Samples came from the United States, Italy and Spain, spanning acute and convalescent COVID-19. T cells, B-cell-depleted T cells, or PBMCs supplied cDNA or gDNA.

The chain carries TRBV5-1 and TRBJ1-1; TRBD1 might be the D (6 bases). Sequenced material: peripheral blood. This receptor was taken from a woman of 80 years or more with active or convalescent COVID-19. The CDR3 DNA reads TGCGCCAGCAGCTGGTCAACCAGGGGGAACACTGAAGCTTTCTTT. Residues: CASSWSTRGNTEAFF.